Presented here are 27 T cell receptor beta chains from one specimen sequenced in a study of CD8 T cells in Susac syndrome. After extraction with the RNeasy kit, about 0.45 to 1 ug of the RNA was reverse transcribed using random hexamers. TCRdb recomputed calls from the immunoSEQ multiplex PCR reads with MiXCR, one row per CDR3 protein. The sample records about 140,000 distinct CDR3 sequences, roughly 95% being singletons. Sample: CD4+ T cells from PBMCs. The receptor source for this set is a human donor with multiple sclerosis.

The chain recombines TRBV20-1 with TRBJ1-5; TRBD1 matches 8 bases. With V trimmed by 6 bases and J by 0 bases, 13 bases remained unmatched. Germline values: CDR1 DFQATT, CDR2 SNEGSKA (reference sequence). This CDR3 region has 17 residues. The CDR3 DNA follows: TGCAGTGCCCAGGGACAGGTCCCAATTTATAGCAATCAGCCCCAGCATTTT. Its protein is CSAQGQVPIYSNQPQHF.

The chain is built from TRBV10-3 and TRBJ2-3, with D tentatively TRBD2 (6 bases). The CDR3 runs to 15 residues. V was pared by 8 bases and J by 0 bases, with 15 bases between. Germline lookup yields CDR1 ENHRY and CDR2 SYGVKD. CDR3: CAIAEPGLSTDTQYF. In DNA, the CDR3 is TGTGCCATCGCCGAACCGGGACTTAGCACAGATACGCAGTATTTT.

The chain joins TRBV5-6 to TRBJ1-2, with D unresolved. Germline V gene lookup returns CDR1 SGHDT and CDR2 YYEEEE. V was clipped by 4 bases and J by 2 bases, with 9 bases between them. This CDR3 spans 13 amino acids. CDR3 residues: CASSADGNYGYTF. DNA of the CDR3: TGTGCCAGCAGCGCAGACGGGAACTATGGCTACACCTTC.

The CDR3 sequence: CAWGPHRTEAFF. CDR3 nucleotides: TGTGCCTGGGGGCCTCACCGAACTGAAGCTTTCTTT. The chain recombines TRBV30 with TRBJ1-1; D remains ambiguous. V was shortened by 5 bases and J by 5 bases, with 12 bases between the two germline ends. The CDR3 has 12 residues. Germline-derived CDR1 and CDR2 are GTSNPN and SVGIG (reference sequence). Supplemented by reference TRBV30 and TRBJ1-1, the full variable domain reads SQTIHQWPATLVQPVGSPLSLECTVEGTSNPNLYWYRQAAGRGLQLLFYSVGIGQISSEVPQNLSASRPQDRQFILSSKKLLLSDSGFYLCAWGPHRTEAFFGQGTRLTVV.

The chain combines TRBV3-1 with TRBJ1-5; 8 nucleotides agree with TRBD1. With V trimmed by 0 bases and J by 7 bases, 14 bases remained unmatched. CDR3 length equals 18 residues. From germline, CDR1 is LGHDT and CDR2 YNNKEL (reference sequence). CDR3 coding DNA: TGTGCCAGCAGCCAAGAGTTTGGTGGCAGGGGGCAAGGGCAGCCCCAGCATTTT. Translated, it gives CASSQEFGGRGQGQPQHF.

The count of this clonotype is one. Written as DNA, the CDR3 is TGCAGCGTTGGGTGGGTAGCGGGAGGGCAACTCCAAGAGACCCAGTACTTC. It encodes CSVGWVAGGQLQETQYF. V usage is TRBV29-1 and J usage is TRBJ2-5, with 11 nucleotides matching TRBD2. Germline V gene sequence: CDR1 SQVTM, CDR2 ANQGSEA. V lost 4 bases, J lost 1 base, and 11 bases stayed unmatched. This CDR3 region has 17 residues.

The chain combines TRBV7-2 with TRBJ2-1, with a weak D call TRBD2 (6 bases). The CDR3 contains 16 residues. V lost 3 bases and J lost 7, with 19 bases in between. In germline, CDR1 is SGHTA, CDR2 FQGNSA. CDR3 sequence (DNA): TGTGCCAGCAGCTTGGGCGGGATACTCCTCCAGAATGAGCAGTTCTTC. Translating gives CASSLGGILLQNEQFF.

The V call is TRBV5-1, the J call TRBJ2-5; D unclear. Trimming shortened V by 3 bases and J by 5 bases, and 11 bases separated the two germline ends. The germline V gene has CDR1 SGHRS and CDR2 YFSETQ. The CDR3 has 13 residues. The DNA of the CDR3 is TGCGCCAGCAGCTCGGACGGTCGGGAGACCCAGTACTTC. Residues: CASSSDGRETQYF.

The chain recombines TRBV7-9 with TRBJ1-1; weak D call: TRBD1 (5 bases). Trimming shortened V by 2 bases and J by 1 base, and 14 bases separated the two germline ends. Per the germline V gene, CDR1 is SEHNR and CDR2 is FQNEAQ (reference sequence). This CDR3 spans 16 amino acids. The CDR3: CASSLSGGIRNTEAFF. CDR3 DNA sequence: TGTGCCAGCAGCTTAAGCGGGGGTATTCGGAACACTGAAGCTTTCTTT.

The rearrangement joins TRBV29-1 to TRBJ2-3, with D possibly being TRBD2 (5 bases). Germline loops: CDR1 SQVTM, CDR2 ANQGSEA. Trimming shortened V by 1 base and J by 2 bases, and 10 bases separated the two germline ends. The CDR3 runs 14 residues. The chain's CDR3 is CSVEVRTLTDTQYF. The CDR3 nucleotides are TGCAGCGTTGAAGTACGGACTCTCACAGATACGCAGTATTTT.

The CDR3 coding sequence is TGCAGCGCCGCCCCGACCACCGTTGCCAAAAACATTCAGTACTTC. This codes for CSAAPTTVAKNIQYF. This rearrangement joins TRBV29-1 to TRBJ2-4; D uncertain. Trimming stripped 7 bases from V and 1 base from J, with 17 bases between. Germline CDR1 and CDR2: SQVTM and ANQGSEA. The CDR3 sequence is 15 residues long.

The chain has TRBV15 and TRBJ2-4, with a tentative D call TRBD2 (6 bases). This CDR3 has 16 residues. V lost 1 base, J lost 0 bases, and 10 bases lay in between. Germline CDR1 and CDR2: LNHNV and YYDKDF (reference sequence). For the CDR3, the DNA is TGTGCCACCAGCAGAGTGGAGGGGCTAGCCAAAAACATTCAGTACTTC. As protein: CATSRVEGLAKNIQYF.

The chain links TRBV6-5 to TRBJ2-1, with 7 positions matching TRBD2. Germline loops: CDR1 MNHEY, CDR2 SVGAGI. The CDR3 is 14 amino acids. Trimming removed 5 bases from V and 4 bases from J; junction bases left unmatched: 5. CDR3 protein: CASSRGLTYNEQFF. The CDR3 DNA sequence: TGTGCCAGCAGTAGGGGACTAACGTACAATGAGCAGTTCTTC.

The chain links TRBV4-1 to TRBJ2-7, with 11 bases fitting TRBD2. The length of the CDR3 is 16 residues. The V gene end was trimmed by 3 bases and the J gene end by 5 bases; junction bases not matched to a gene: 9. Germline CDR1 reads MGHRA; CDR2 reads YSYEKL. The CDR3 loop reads CASSQALAGGPDEQYF. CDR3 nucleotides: TGCGCCAGCAGCCAGGCCTTAGCGGGAGGGCCCGACGAGCAGTACTTC.

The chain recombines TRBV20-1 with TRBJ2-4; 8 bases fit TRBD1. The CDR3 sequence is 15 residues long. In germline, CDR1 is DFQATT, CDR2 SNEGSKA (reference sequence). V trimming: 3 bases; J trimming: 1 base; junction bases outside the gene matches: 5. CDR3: CSASPRGPAKNIQYF. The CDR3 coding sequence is TGCAGTGCTAGCCCCAGGGGGCCGGCCAAAAACATTCAGTACTTC.

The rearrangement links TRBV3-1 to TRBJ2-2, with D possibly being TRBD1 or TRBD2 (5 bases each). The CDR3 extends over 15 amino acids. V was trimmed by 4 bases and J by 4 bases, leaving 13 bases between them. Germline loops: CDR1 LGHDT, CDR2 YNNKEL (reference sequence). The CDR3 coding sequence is TGTGCCAGCAGCCGTCAGAATGGGGGCACCGGGGAGCTGTTTTTT. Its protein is CASSRQNGGTGELFF. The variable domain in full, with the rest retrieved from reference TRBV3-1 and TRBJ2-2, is DTAVSQTPKYLVTQMGNDKSIKCEQNLGHDTMYWYKQDSKKFLKIMFSYNNKELIINETVPNRFSPKSPDKAHLNLHINSLELGDSAVYFCASSRQNGGTGELFFGEGSRLTVL.

The CDR3 reads CASSFGDRELEEQYF. In nucleotides, the CDR3 is TGTGCCAGCAGCTTTGGGGACAGGGAATTGGAAGAGCAGTACTTC. V gene TRBV11-1 combines with J gene TRBJ2-7; 9 bases are a match to TRBD1. The CDR3 is 15 residues long. The germline gives CDR1 SGHAT, CDR2 FQDESV (reference sequence). With 3 bases clipped from V and 7 bases from J, the junction kept 10 bases outside the gene matches.

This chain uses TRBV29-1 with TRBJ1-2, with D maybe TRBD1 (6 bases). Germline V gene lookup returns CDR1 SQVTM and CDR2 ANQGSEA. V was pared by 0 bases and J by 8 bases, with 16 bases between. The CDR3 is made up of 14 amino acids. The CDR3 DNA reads TGCAGCGTTGAAGAGGGTCAGGGGCTTAAGGGCTACACCTTC. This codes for CSVEEGQGLKGYTF.

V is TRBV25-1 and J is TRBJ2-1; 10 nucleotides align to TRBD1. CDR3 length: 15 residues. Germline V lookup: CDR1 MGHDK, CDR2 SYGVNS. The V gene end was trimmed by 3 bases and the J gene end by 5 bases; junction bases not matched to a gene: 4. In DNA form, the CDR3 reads TGTGCCAGCAGTGATAAAGGGACAGGGGACAATGAGCAGTTCTTC. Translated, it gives CASSDKGTGDNEQFF. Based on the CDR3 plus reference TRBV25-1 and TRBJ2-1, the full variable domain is EADIYQTPRYLVIGTGKKITLECSQTMGHDKMYWYQQDPGMELHLIHYSYGVNSTEKGDLSSESTVSRIRTEHFPLTLESARPSHTSQYLCASSDKGTGDNEQFFGPGTRLTVL.

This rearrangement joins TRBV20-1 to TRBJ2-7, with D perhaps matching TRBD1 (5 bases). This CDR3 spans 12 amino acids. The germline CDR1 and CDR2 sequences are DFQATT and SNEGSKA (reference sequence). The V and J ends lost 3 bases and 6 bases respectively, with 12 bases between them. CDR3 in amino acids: CSASKGSGEQYF. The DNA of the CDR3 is TGCAGTGCTAGTAAGGGGTCCGGCGAGCAGTACTTC.

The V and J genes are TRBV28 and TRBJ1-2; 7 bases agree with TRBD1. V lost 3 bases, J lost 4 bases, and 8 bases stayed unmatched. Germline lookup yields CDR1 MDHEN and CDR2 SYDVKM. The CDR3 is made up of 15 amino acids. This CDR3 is CASSLGGGRSYGYTF. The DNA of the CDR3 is TGTGCCAGCAGTTTGGGAGGGGGCCGTTCCTATGGCTACACCTTC.

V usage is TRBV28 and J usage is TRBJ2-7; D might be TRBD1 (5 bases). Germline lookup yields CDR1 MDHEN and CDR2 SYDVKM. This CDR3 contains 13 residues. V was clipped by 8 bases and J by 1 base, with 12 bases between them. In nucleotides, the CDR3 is TGTGCCAGCCTTGACAGCAGTTCCTACGAGCAGTACTTC. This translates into CASLDSSSYEQYF.

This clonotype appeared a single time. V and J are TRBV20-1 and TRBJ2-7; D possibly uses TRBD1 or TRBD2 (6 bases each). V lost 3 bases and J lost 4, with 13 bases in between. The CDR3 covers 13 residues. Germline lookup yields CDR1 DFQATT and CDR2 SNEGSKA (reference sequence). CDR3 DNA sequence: TGCAGTGCTAGCCGAGGAGGGGGTTACGAGCAGTACTTC. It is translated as CSASRGGGYEQYF.

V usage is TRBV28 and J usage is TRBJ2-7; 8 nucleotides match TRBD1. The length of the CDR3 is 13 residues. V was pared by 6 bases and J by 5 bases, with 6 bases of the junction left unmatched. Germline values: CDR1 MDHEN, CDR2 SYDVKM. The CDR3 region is CASRGQVGHEQYF. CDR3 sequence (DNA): TGTGCCAGCAGGGGACAGGTGGGCCACGAGCAGTACTTC.

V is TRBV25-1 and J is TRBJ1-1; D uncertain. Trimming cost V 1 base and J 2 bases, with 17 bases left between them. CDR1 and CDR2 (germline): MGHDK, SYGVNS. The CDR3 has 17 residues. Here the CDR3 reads CASSESLHGGLNTEAFF. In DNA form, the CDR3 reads TGTGCCAGCAGTGAATCTCTCCACGGAGGGCTCAACACTGAAGCTTTCTTT. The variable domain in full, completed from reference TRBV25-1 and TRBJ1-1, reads EADIYQTPRYLVIGTGKKITLECSQTMGHDKMYWYQQDPGMELHLIHYSYGVNSTEKGDLSSESTVSRIRTEHFPLTLESARPSHTSQYLCASSESLHGGLNTEAFFGQGTRLTVV.

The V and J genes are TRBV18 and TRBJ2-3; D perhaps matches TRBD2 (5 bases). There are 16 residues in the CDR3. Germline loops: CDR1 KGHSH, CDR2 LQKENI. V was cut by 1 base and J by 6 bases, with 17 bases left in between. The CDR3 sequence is CASSPQGPMTGDTQYF. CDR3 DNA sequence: TGTGCCAGCTCACCACAAGGGCCGATGACGGGGGATACGCAGTATTTT. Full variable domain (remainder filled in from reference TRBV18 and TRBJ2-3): NAGVMQNPRHLVRRRGQEARLRCSPMKGHSHVYWYRQLPEEGLKFMVYLQKENIIDESGMPKERFSAEFPKEGPSILRIQQVVRGDSAAYFCASSPQGPMTGDTQYFGPGTRLTVL.

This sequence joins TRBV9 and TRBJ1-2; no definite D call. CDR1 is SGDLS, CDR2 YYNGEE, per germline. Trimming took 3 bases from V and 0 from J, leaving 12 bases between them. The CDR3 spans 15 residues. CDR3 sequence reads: CASSDGPIANYGYTF. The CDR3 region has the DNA TGTGCCAGCAGCGACGGACCGATAGCTAACTATGGCTACACCTTC.